This entry lists 10 T cell receptor beta chains sequenced from one sample in a study of T cells after yellow fever vaccination. TCRdb reprocessed the 5' RACE reads via MiXCR and lists one record per CDR3 protein. Of 300,000 to 350,000 distinct CDR3 sequences in the sample, approximately 4% were seen once. The sequenced sample was PBMCs, obtained 5 days after the yellow fever booster vaccination. Receptors were obtained from a man younger than 35 who received the YFV17D yellow fever vaccine.

This rearrangement joins TRBV20-1 to TRBJ2-5; 8 bases match TRBD2. Germline CDR1 DFQATT, CDR2 SNEGSKA (reference sequence). J gave up 5 bases and V 0 bases, and 14 bases lay outside the gene matches. This CDR3 comprises 17 residues. DNA of the CDR3: TGCAGTGCTAGAGATTACGGAGGAGCGGGGGTTTGGGAGACCCAGTACTTC. Residues: CSARDYGGAGVWETQYF.

CDR3 DNA: TGTGCCAGCAGCGCGAGGGGCCTGGCCTACGAGCAGTACGTC. The encoded protein is CASSARGLAYEQYV. This chain joins TRBV5-6 and TRBJ2-7; the D call may be TRBD1 or TRBD2 (5 bases each). The CDR3 consists of 14 residues. Between the trimmed V and J ends, which lost 4 bases and 2 bases, there was a span of 13 bases. Germline-derived CDR1 and CDR2 are SGHDT and YYEEEE.

This clonotype was detected many times. The J gene is TRBJ1-1, the V gene TRBV28, with D perhaps matching TRBD1 (5 bases). V shed 1 base and J shed 6 bases, with 9 bases lying between them. CDR1 and CDR2 from the germline V gene are MDHEN and SYDVKM. The CDR3 covers 13 residues. CDR3 sequence reads: CASSLSGIPEAFF. CDR3 DNA: TGTGCCAGCAGTTTATCAGGGATCCCTGAAGCTTTCTTT.

This clonotype was picked up many times. V and J are TRBV7-8 and TRBJ2-3, with unresolved D. Trimming left V 6 bases short and J 0 bases short, with 7 bases between. Germline-derived CDR1 and CDR2 are SGHVS and FQNEAQ. This CDR3 is 13 amino acids long. The CDR3 is CASSSFSTDTQYF. The CDR3 nucleotides read TGTGCCAGCAGTTCCTTTAGCACAGATACGCAGTATTTT.

This clonotype appeared a few times. J is TRBJ1-1 and V is TRBV5-1; 10 bases align to TRBD1. The CDR3 is 17 amino acids. Per germline, CDR1 SGHRS and CDR2 YFSETQ. Trimming cost V 1 base and J 0 bases; bases outside gene matches: 6. CDR3 in amino acids: CASSLMSTGGMNTEAFF. The DNA of the CDR3 is TGCGCCAGCAGCTTGATGTCGACAGGGGGCATGAACACTGAAGCTTTCTTT.

This clonotype was seen only a few times. The genes are TRBV29-1 and TRBJ1-2; D is unclear. The germline V and J ends were trimmed by 7 bases and 2 bases, with 14 bases remaining between them. The CDR3 has 13 residues. The germline gives CDR1 SQVTM, CDR2 ANQGSEA. This CDR3 reads CSAEILQNYGYTF. DNA of the CDR3: TGCAGCGCTGAGATATTACAGAACTATGGCTACACCTTC.

The CDR3 sequence is CASHRGQTGELFF. In nucleotides, the CDR3 is TGTGCCAGTCACAGGGGGCAAACCGGGGAGCTGTTTTTT. The V call is TRBV11-2, the J call TRBJ2-2, with 9 positions matching TRBD1. Germline V CDR1 and CDR2: SGHAT, FQNNGV. V lost 9 bases to trimming and J lost 5 bases; unmatched junction nucleotides: 4. The CDR3 is 13 amino acids.

This clonotype was picked up a small number of times. The chain joins TRBV5-4 to TRBJ2-1, with 12 bases matching TRBD2. The germline CDR1 and CDR2 sequences are SGHNT and YYREEE (reference sequence). CDR3 length equals 19 residues. Trimming removed 6 bases from V and 2 bases from J; junction bases left unmatched: 15. In DNA, the CDR3 is TGTGCCAGCATCCCCGGACTAGCGGGGCCAATGCTCACCTACAATGAGCAGTTCTTC. The encoded protein is CASIPGLAGPMLTYNEQFF.

Only a few counts were recorded for this clonotype. The chain uses TRBV11-2 and TRBJ1-5; D may be TRBD1 (5 bases). V shed 5 bases and J shed 7 bases, with 24 bases lying between them. Germline lookup yields CDR1 SGHAT and CDR2 FQNNGV. The CDR3 length is 17 residues. The DNA for the CDR3 is TGTGCCAGCAGCCTGGGACGGAACACTCGGTACGGACAGCCCCAGCATTTT. This sequence encodes CASSLGRNTRYGQPQHF.

The chain couples TRBV15 to TRBJ1-1; D is undetermined. The CDR3 has 11 amino acids. The germline V gene has CDR1 LNHNV and CDR2 YYDKDF (reference sequence). The germline V and J ends were trimmed by 11 bases and 5 bases, with 12 bases remaining between them. The CDR3 DNA is TGTGCCTGCAGCAGTGAAACTGAAGCTTTCTTT. This sequence encodes CACSSETEAFF.